These T cell receptor beta chains were read from a single sample in a study of OX40 agonist ivuxolimab in advanced cancers. Clones were read by immunoSEQ multiplex PCR, and TCRdb kept only the in-frame ones, dropping some. The sample includes about 70,000 clones, approximately 91% of them seen just once. This sample comprised CD4+ or CD8+ T cells sorted from blood, obtained in a trial of the OX40 agonist ivuxolimab. The receptors here all came from an adult with an advanced solid tumor such as melanoma, head and neck, liver or kidney cancer. Both conserved end residues are part of each CDR3. A D gene is named only where the DNA matches it firmly. The size of a clone is reported for some rows only, either as once, few or many, or as a class for expanded clones.

clone_size	v_call	d_call	j_call	cdr3_nt	cdr3_aa
-	TRBV16	-	TRBJ2-7	TGTGCCAGCAGCCGTTCCGGGGGATACGAGCAGTACTTC	CASSRSGGYEQYF
-	TRBV30	-	TRBJ1-3	TGTGCCTGGACTGAGCAGATCTCTGGAAACACCATATATTTT	CAWTEQISGNTIYF
-	TRBV2	TRBD2	TRBJ2-7	TGTGCCAGCAGTGAAGCGATACAAGCGGGAGCGTCCTACGAGCAGTACTTC	CASSEAIQAGASYEQYF
once	TRBV25-1	-	TRBJ1-6	TGTGCCAGCAGTTCACGACAGGACTCGTCGGCGAATTCACCCCTCCACTTT	CASSSRQDSSANSPLHF
once	TRBV11-2	-	TRBJ2-3	TGTGCCAGCAGCTTAGATCTCGGGGGTAACCGAAGGACCACAGATACGCAGTATTTT	CASSLDLGGNRRTTDTQYF
-	TRBV30	TRBD2	TRBJ2-2	TGTGCCTGGACTGGGAAGAAGTTAGCGGGAGTCACCGGGGAGCTGTTTTTT	CAWTGKKLAGVTGELFF
-	TRBV19	TRBD2	TRBJ2-7	TGTGCCAGTAGCCGCGGGACTAGCAAGTTCTACGAGCAGTACTTC	CASSRGTSKFYEQYF
-	TRBV4-1	-	TRBJ2-7	TGCGCCAGCAGCCAAGCAGGACAGTCCTACGAGCAGTACTTC	CASSQAGQSYEQYF
-	TRBV11-2	-	TRBJ1-4	TGTGCCAGCAGCTCCCGCGGGGGGGATGAAAAACTGTTTTTT	CASSSRGGDEKLFF
-	TRBV18	-	TRBJ2-1	TGTGCCAGCTCACCCACTAGGGAATACAATGAGCAGTTCTTC	CASSPTREYNEQFF
few	TRBV6-4	TRBD2	TRBJ2-3	TGTGCCAGCAGTTACTTAGCGGGTAGCACAGATACGCAGTATTTT	CASSYLAGSTDTQYF
-	TRBV27	-	TRBJ1-3	TGTGCCAGCAGTACCAGGGGCTCTGGAAACACCATATATTTT	CASSTRGSGNTIYF
-	TRBV6-1	TRBD2	TRBJ2-7	TGTGCCAGCACTACTAGCGGAGGTTACGAGCAGTACTTC	CASTTSGGYEQYF
once	TRBV5-6	-	TRBJ2-1	TGTGCCAGCCTCGGCCGGACATGGAATGAGCAGTTCTTC	CASLGRTWNEQFF
-	TRBV29-1	TRBD2	TRBJ2-1	TGCAGCCTGAGGACTAGCGGGAAAAATGAGCAGTTCTTC	CSLRTSGKNEQFF
-	TRBV2	-	TRBJ1-1	TGTGCCAGCAGAACGGGGCGTAACACTGAAGCTTTCTTT	CASRTGRNTEAFF
-	TRBV7-9	TRBD2	TRBJ2-5	TGTGCCAGCAGCGAAGGACTAGCGGAAGAGACCCAGTACTTC	CASSEGLAEETQYF